This TCR beta chain was identified during a study of cytomegalovirus exposure and HLA in healthy donors. As regards this clone: Its antigen is not known.

Trimming pared 2 bases from V and 4 bases from J, leaving 14 bases between. The V gene's germline CDR1 is SGHDN and CDR2 FVKESK. CDR3 length: 15 residues. General study points: Owing to their indistinguishability, certain V segments, notably TRBV6-2 and TRBV6-3, were excluded. An analysis was carried out later, and it reportedly showed fewer N-insertions in an Asian-associated ancestry cluster than the roughly 670-donor mean. Most sequenced TCRs were rare (though some public TCRs occurred in many donors). On later analysis, the bulk of CMV-associated TCR beta chains appeared to be HLA-restricted.

The primer mix had 60 Vbeta and 13 Jbeta primers. This table comes from immunoSEQ multiplex PCR, and its TCRdb copy is limited to in-frame clones, with some not included. Of under 150,000 clones listed, about 72% are singletons. The gene calls are TRBV14 and TRBJ2-5; the D gene is possibly TRBD1 (5 bases). The material sequenced was PBMCs. The clonotype originates from a man aged 35 to 55 in good health and CMV-seronegative. The CDR3 is CASSQFLGVGETQYF. The CDR3 coding sequence is TGTGCCAGCAGCCAATTCCTAGGGGTCGGAGAGACCCAGTACTTC.